Listed below are T cell receptor beta chains from one sample, sequenced in a study of a mutant IDH1 vaccine in newly diagnosed glioma. Produced via immunoSEQ multiplex PCR; TCRdb's table is partial and in-frame only. This repertoire shows about 110,000 clones, roughly 90% found once; its top ten account for 0.61%. Antigen specificity for these receptors is unknown. Specimen: PBMCs, collected from a glioma patient whose treatment included an IDH1 peptide vaccine. Receptors originate from a woman aged 50 to 60 with glioma. Each CDR3 is given with its conserved first and last residue. D genes are given only for firm matches. For some rows the clone size is stated as once, few or many, or as a class when expanded; others skip it.

clone size	J gene	D gene	V gene	CDR3 DNA	CDR3 protein
.	TRBJ1-4	TRBD1	TRBV6-5	TGTGCCAGCAGTTCCTTCCTGACAGGGCTAAATGAAAAACTGTTTTTT	CASSSFLTGLNEKLFF
few	TRBJ1-1	.	TRBV19	TGTGCCAGTAGTATAGAGGCAGGGAGGGGCGCTGAAGCTTTCTTT	CASSIEAGRGAEAFF
.	TRBJ1-1	TRBD1	TRBV28	TGTGCCAGCAGTTCGGGGACAGTAAGAACTGAAGCTTTCTTT	CASSSGTVRTEAFF
.	TRBJ2-7	.	TRBV11-2	TGTGCCAGCACCTCGGGCTTCGGCGACGAGCAGTACTTC	CASTSGFGDEQYF
.	TRBJ2-5	TRBD2	TRBV12-5	TGTGCTAGTGGTTTGGAACTGACTAGCCCTACCGAGTACTTC	CASGLELTSPTEYF
.	TRBJ2-3	TRBD2	TRBV19	TGTGCCAGTAATGGACTAGCGGTCACAGATACGCAGTATTTT	CASNGLAVTDTQYF
.	TRBJ2-1	TRBD1	TRBV7-3	TGTGCCAGCAGTCGGACAGGGAAAGGTAATGAGCAGTTCTTC	CASSRTGKGNEQFF
once	TRBJ2-7	TRBD2	TRBV2	TGTGCCAGCACCGGGGCGGGGGACGGTTTATCCTACGAGCAGTACTTC	CASTGAGDGLSYEQYF
.	TRBJ1-4	.	TRBV11-2	TGTGCCAGCAGCCAAATCCAGGGCACTAATGAAAAACTGTTTTTT	CASSQIQGTNEKLFF
.	TRBJ2-3	TRBD1	TRBV7-9	TGTGCCAGCAGCTCCGGACAGGGAGTAGATACGCAGTATTTT	CASSSGQGVDTQYF
.	TRBJ2-5	.	TRBV27	TGTGCCAGCAGTTTAACGGGCGGGGTCCAAGAGACCCAGTACTTC	CASSLTGGVQETQYF
.	TRBJ2-7	TRBD1	TRBV19	TGTGCCAGTAGTATCCCAACCGGGACAGGGGCCTACGAGCAGTACTTC	CASSIPTGTGAYEQYF
.	TRBJ1-5	.	TRBV6-4	TGTGCCAGCAGTGGCAAGCCTAGGGGGGGGCGCACCAGCAATCAGCCCCAGCATTTT	CASSGKPRGGRTSNQPQHF
.	TRBJ1-5	.	TRBV19	TGTGCCAGTAGTATAGTAGTAGTTGCCGGGAATCAGCCCCAGCATTTT	CASSIVVVAGNQPQHF
.	TRBJ2-7	.	TRBV11-3	TGTGCCAGCAGCTTAAAATCGGGTTACGAGCAGTACTTC	CASSLKSGYEQYF
.	TRBJ1-1	.	TRBV30	TGTGCCTGGAGTGTTCGGGGTGGAGGAGCCCCTGAAGCTTTCTTT	CAWSVRGGGAPEAFF
.	TRBJ2-2	.	TRBV6-5	TGTGCCAGCAGTCCTCAGCCGGCGAACACCGGGGAGCTGTTTTTT	CASSPQPANTGELFF
.	TRBJ1-6	TRBD1	TRBV28	TGTGCCAGCAGTGCACACAGGGGGCGGGTTTCACCCCTCCACTTT	CASSAHRGRVSPLHF
.	TRBJ1-2	TRBD1	TRBV9	TGTGCCAGCAGCGTCTCCCCCCTTCCGGGACAGGGCTATGGCTACACCTTC	CASSVSPLPGQGYGYTF
.	TRBJ2-1	TRBD2	TRBV20-1	TGCAGTGCTAGCGGGGGGGGAGAGCAGTTCTTC	CSASGGGEQFF
.	TRBJ1-4	TRBD1	TRBV7-8	TGTGCCAGCACCCCGACAGGGCTCGTACCCGGTGCGGAAAAACTGTTTTTT	CASTPTGLVPGAEKLFF
.	TRBJ2-7	.	TRBV11-2	TGTGCCAGCAACCCCTGGGGGGCCAACGAGCAGTACTTC	CASNPWGANEQYF
.	TRBJ2-3	TRBD2	TRBV10-1	TGCGCCGGCCGACCGGGACTAGCGGAGGGAGATACGCAGTATTTT	CAGRPGLAEGDTQYF
.	TRBJ2-3	.	TRBV10-2	TGCGCCAGCCTGGAGGGATTAACAGATACGCAGTATTTT	CASLEGLTDTQYF
.	TRBJ2-7	.	TRBV7-2	TGTGCCAGCAGCTTAGTGAGTAGAACCTACGAGCAGTACTTC	CASSLVSRTYEQYF
.	TRBJ1-4	.	TRBV28	TGTGCCATCAGAAGGGCAAATGAAAAACTGTTTTTT	CAIRRANEKLFF
.	TRBJ1-4	.	TRBV19	TGTGCCAGTAGCAGAAGAGAAACAGGGAATGAAAAACTGTTTTTT	CASSRRETGNEKLFF
.	TRBJ2-3	.	TRBV27	TGTGCCAGCAGTCCCCAGGCGCGGCGGGATGGCACAGATACGCAGTATTTT	CASSPQARRDGTDTQYF
.	TRBJ1-4	.	TRBV10-2	TGCGCCAGCAGGCGGTCAACTAATGAAAAACTGTTTTTT	CASRRSTNEKLFF
.	TRBJ2-1	.	TRBV9	TGTGCCAGCAGCGTAGCGAGAGGGGTTGCGTACAATGAGCAGTTCTTC	CASSVARGVAYNEQFF
once	TRBJ2-1	.	TRBV6-6	TGTGCCAGCAGTTACTCGAACACGCACGAGCAGTTCTTC	CASSYSNTHEQFF
.	TRBJ2-1	.	TRBV4-1	TGCGCCAGCAGCCAAGTTGGGAGCGGAAACAATGAGCAGTTCTTC	CASSQVGSGNNEQFF
.	TRBJ2-7	.	TRBV7-9	TGTGCCAGCAGCTCTCGGGACGGCTCTTCAATCTACGAGCAGTACTTC	CASSSRDGSSIYEQYF
once	TRBJ2-1	.	TRBV7-3	TGTGCCAGCAGCTTAAACGCCCTGGGATTAGTCAATGAGCAGTTCTTC	CASSLNALGLVNEQFF
once	TRBJ2-7	TRBD1	TRBV10-3	TGTGCCATCAGTGAGTCCGACAGGGGTCCCTCCTACGAGCAGTACTTC	CAISESDRGPSYEQYF
.	TRBJ2-5	TRBD1	TRBV6-5	TGTGCCAGCAGTTACCCCAAGGGTTTGGACAGGCAGTACTTC	CASSYPKGLDRQYF
few	TRBJ2-2	.	TRBV5-1	TGCGCCAGCAGCTTGCTAGATGGCACCGGGGAGCTGTTTTTT	CASSLLDGTGELFF
few	TRBJ1-6	.	TRBV4-1	TGCGCCAGCAGCCGACAGAGGGGTTCACCCCTCCACTTT	CASSRQRGSPLHF
.	TRBJ1-1	.	TRBV10-3	TGTGCCATCAGTGACGGACGGAGGAACACTGAAGCTTTCTTT	CAISDGRRNTEAFF
.	TRBJ2-1	TRBD1	TRBV28	TGTGCCAGCAGAGACGACAGGGGGGCTTACAATGAGCAGTTCTTC	CASRDDRGAYNEQFF
.	TRBJ1-1	.	TRBV5-1	TGCGCCAGCAGCCTCGACGGGGATACTGAAGCTTTCTTT	CASSLDGDTEAFF
.	TRBJ2-5	.	TRBV5-6	TGTGCCAGCAGCGATAGTGAGACCCAGTACTTC	CASSDSETQYF
.	TRBJ2-3	TRBD1	TRBV25-1	TGTGCCAGCAGTGAGGGGACAGGGATAACAGATACGCAGTATTTT	CASSEGTGITDTQYF
.	TRBJ1-5	TRBD1	TRBV9	TGTGCCAGCAGCGCCGGGACAGGGGGGGCCAATCAGCCCCAGCATTTT	CASSAGTGGANQPQHF
.	TRBJ2-7	.	TRBV5-6	TGTGCCAGCAGCCTTGGTTACGAGCAGTACTTC	CASSLGYEQYF
.	TRBJ1-5	.	TRBV28	TGTGCCAGCAGTTTGGAGAGATATAGCAATCAGCCCCAGCATTTT	CASSLERYSNQPQHF
few	TRBJ1-1	.	TRBV6-6	TGTGCCAGCAGTACCCCTTCCCCGTGGGAGACTGAAGCTTTCTTT	CASSTPSPWETEAFF
.	TRBJ2-7	.	TRBV5-1	TGCGCCAGCAGCTTGGGACTTGGGGACCACGAGCAGTACTTC	CASSLGLGDHEQYF
.	TRBJ2-5	.	TRBV4-1	TGCGCCAGCAGCCTCCGCTGGCTAGCGCCCAGACTCCAAGAGACCCAGTACTTC	CASSLRWLAPRLQETQYF
.	TRBJ2-3	.	TRBV6-1	TGTGCCAGCAGTGAAGATCCATTTCGGGAGATAGTAGATACGCAGTATTTT	CASSEDPFREIVDTQYF
.	TRBJ2-2	.	TRBV29-1	TGCAGCGTTCGTAGGACAGCAAACACCGGGGAGCTGTTTTTT	CSVRRTANTGELFF
.	TRBJ2-2	TRBD2	TRBV19	TGTGCCAGTATTGCCAGCGGGAGTGCCTTGAACACCGGGGAGCTGTTTTTT	CASIASGSALNTGELFF
.	TRBJ2-3	.	TRBV19	TGTGCCAGTAGACCAGCCCCCGGCGATACGCAGTATTTT	CASRPAPGDTQYF
.	TRBJ2-7	.	TRBV7-9	TGTGCCACCCGGGACGCTCAGGGGTTCGAGCAGTACTTC	CATRDAQGFEQYF
few	TRBJ1-2	TRBD1	TRBV12-5	TGTGCTAGTGCCCGGGACAGCTATGGCTACACCTTC	CASARDSYGYTF
.	TRBJ2-5	.	TRBV5-5	TGTGCCAGCAGCTCAGAACTCGGGGGTCGGGAGACCCAGTACTTC	CASSSELGGRETQYF